The rows below give T cell receptor beta chains drawn from one sample of a study of T cells in localized non-small cell lung cancer. The repertoire was sequenced with immunoSEQ multiplex PCR; TCRdb's copy has only in-frame clones and lacks some. This sample has about 28,000 clones; around 90% occur once, and the top ten carry approximately 3%. Sequenced here: peripheral blood, sampled before any cancer treatment. Source of these receptors: a woman between 18 and 50 years old with stage I lung adenocarcinoma. CDR3s include the opening cysteine and the closing phenylalanine or tryptophan. Each record gives: J gene, clone size, V gene, CDR3 protein. Size tells how often a clone was seen (once, few, many) or the class of an expanded clone, and some rows leave it out.

J gene: TRBJ2-7
clone size: .
V gene: TRBV6-1
CDR3 protein: CASSDGLEQYF

J gene: TRBJ1-1
clone size: few
V gene: TRBV4-2
CDR3 protein: CASSPTGNTEAFF

J gene: TRBJ2-3
clone size: .
V gene: TRBV7-9
CDR3 protein: CASSLTGGPDTQYF

J gene: TRBJ2-2
clone size: once
V gene: TRBV7-3
CDR3 protein: CASNPGLGDTGELFF

J gene: TRBJ2-4
clone size: .
V gene: TRBV19
CDR3 protein: CASSPTQGIQYF

J gene: TRBJ2-7
clone size: .
V gene: TRBV6-1
CDR3 protein: CATPGLTSYEQYF

J gene: TRBJ2-7
clone size: .
V gene: TRBV7-6
CDR3 protein: CASSLVKGGGSYEQYF

J gene: TRBJ1-2
clone size: .
V gene: TRBV9
CDR3 protein: CASSVRPSNYGYTF

J gene: TRBJ2-1
clone size: few
V gene: TRBV6-6
CDR3 protein: CASSYPELAGGTQFF

J gene: TRBJ2-6
clone size: .
V gene: TRBV11-2
CDR3 protein: CASSSPGANVLTF

J gene: TRBJ2-7
clone size: .
V gene: TRBV9
CDR3 protein: CASSVGGTGISYEQYF

J gene: TRBJ2-1
clone size: .
V gene: TRBV5-6
CDR3 protein: CASSLGLGQVLAGDEQFF

J gene: TRBJ1-4
clone size: .
V gene: TRBV18
CDR3 protein: CASSPPRTETTNEKLFF

J gene: TRBJ1-5
clone size: .
V gene: TRBV20-1
CDR3 protein: CSADYQPQHF

J gene: TRBJ2-1
clone size: .
V gene: TRBV7-3
CDR3 protein: CASSLSLNRNEQFF

J gene: TRBJ2-7
clone size: .
V gene: TRBV6-1
CDR3 protein: CASKFGGQGTEQYF

J gene: TRBJ2-3
clone size: .
V gene: TRBV9
CDR3 protein: CASSPGTSAIDTQYF

J gene: TRBJ2-2
clone size: .
V gene: TRBV2
CDR3 protein: CASMRVEGTGELFF

J gene: TRBJ1-1
clone size: .
V gene: TRBV9
CDR3 protein: CASSVGLTNTEAFF

J gene: TRBJ2-7
clone size: .
V gene: TRBV5-1
CDR3 protein: CASSLGLVSREQYF

J gene: TRBJ2-7
clone size: .
V gene: TRBV5-4
CDR3 protein: CASSGSGTGRYEQYF

J gene: TRBJ2-5
clone size: .
V gene: TRBV10-3
CDR3 protein: CAISQGGETQYF

J gene: TRBJ2-1
clone size: .
V gene: TRBV15
CDR3 protein: CATSRTSGSYNEQFF

J gene: TRBJ1-3
clone size: .
V gene: TRBV7-8
CDR3 protein: CASSLSRGSGNTIYF

J gene: TRBJ2-3
clone size: .
V gene: TRBV5-4
CDR3 protein: CASSSQQGTDTQYF

J gene: TRBJ2-1
clone size: .
V gene: TRBV18
CDR3 protein: CASSPTVSSEQFF

J gene: TRBJ1-1
clone size: .
V gene: TRBV5-6
CDR3 protein: CASSLGGWGLNTEAFF

J gene: TRBJ1-1
clone size: .
V gene: TRBV4-1
CDR3 protein: CASSQEITVRSEAFF

J gene: TRBJ1-2
clone size: .
V gene: TRBV7-9
CDR3 protein: CASSLAGDYGYTF

J gene: TRBJ2-1
clone size: .
V gene: TRBV5-6
CDR3 protein: CASSWGTGLQFF

J gene: TRBJ1-2
clone size: .
V gene: TRBV5-6
CDR3 protein: CASSPSGRVDNHGYTF

J gene: TRBJ2-4
clone size: .
V gene: TRBV11-3
CDR3 protein: CASSTVERDRGLAKNIQYF

J gene: TRBJ1-4
clone size: .
V gene: TRBV19
CDR3 protein: CASSIGATNEKLFF

J gene: TRBJ1-2
clone size: .
V gene: TRBV11-3
CDR3 protein: CASTPRTGTNYGYTF

J gene: TRBJ2-3
clone size: .
V gene: TRBV5-5
CDR3 protein: CASSLDAGGFTDTQYF

J gene: TRBJ2-2
clone size: .
V gene: TRBV9
CDR3 protein: CASSARRSGRAETGELFF

J gene: TRBJ1-5
clone size: once
V gene: TRBV6-4
CDR3 protein: CASGQGQPQHF

J gene: TRBJ2-2
clone size: once
V gene: TRBV6-5
CDR3 protein: CASRRLYGELFF

J gene: TRBJ1-1
clone size: .
V gene: TRBV7-9
CDR3 protein: CASSRTAYTEAFF

J gene: TRBJ2-1
clone size: .
V gene: TRBV9
CDR3 protein: CASSLSGNEQFF

J gene: TRBJ2-7
clone size: .
V gene: TRBV9
CDR3 protein: CASSASGRADEQYF

J gene: TRBJ2-7
clone size: .
V gene: TRBV5-4
CDR3 protein: CASSLMGGRAYEQYF

J gene: TRBJ2-3
clone size: .
V gene: TRBV7-9
CDR3 protein: CASSLAQGKDTDTQYF

J gene: TRBJ1-3
clone size: once
V gene: TRBV18
CDR3 protein: CASSPGEGGYTIYF

J gene: TRBJ2-7
clone size: .
V gene: TRBV5-4
CDR3 protein: CATTQVGSHEQYF